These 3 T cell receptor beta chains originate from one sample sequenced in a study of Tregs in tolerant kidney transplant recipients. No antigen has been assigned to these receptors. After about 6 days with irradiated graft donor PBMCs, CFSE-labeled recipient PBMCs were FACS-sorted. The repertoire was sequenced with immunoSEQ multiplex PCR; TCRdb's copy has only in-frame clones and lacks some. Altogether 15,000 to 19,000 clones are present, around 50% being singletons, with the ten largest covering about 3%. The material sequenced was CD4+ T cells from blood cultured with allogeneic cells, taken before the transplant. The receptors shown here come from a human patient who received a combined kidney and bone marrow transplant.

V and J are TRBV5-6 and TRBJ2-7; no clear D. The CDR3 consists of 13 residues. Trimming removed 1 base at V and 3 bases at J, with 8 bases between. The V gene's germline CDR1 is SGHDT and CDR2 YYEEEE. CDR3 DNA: TGTGCCAGCAGCTTGTGGAGAAACTACGAGCAGTACTTC. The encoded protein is CASSLWRNYEQYF.

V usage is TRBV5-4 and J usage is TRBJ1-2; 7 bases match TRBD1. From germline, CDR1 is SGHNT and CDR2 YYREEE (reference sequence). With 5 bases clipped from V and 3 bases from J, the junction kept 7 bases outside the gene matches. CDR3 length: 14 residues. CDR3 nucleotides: TGTGCCAGCAGACCTGGACAGGAGCACTATGGCTACACCTTC. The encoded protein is CASRPGQEHYGYTF.

CDR3 bases: TGTGCCAGCAGCAAAACAGGGGGCGGATCCTACGAGCAGTACTTC. This codes for CASSKTGGGSYEQYF. The chain carries TRBV7-2 and TRBJ2-7; 9 nucleotides agree with TRBD1. V lost 5 bases and J lost 1; bases outside the gene matches: 6. Germline lookup yields CDR1 SGHTA and CDR2 FQGNSA. This CDR3 is 15 amino acids long.